This section outlines one T cell receptor (beta chain) sequence together with its context. This sample was included in a study of blood T cell repertoires in COVID-19. The overall study: Samples of COVID-19 (acute and convalescent) were obtained from the United States, Italy and Spain. T cells, B-cell-depleted T cells, or PBMCs supplied cDNA or gDNA.

Authors' analysis steps: Estimation of nucleated cell counts was performed using reference gene primer amplification. The assay was immunoSEQ multiplex PCR, and TCRdb's table has in-frame clones only and misses some. V and J calls and clone size are as listed in that table; D and trimming were resolved from the DNA. The sample has 75,000 to 100,000 clones; roughly 87% are singletons. The TCR originated in a man between 65 and 80 years old with acute or convalescent COVID-19. The specimen sequenced was peripheral blood.

The CDR3 bases are TGTGCCAGCATCTCCGACACACTGAACACTGAAGCTTTCTTT. This codes for CASISDTLNTEAFF. The chain recombines TRBV6-5 with TRBJ1-1, with D unresolved. The CDR3 has 14 amino acids. The V end was cut by 7 bases, the J end by 0 bases, with 12 bases between. CDR1 is MNHEY, CDR2 SVGAGI, per germline.